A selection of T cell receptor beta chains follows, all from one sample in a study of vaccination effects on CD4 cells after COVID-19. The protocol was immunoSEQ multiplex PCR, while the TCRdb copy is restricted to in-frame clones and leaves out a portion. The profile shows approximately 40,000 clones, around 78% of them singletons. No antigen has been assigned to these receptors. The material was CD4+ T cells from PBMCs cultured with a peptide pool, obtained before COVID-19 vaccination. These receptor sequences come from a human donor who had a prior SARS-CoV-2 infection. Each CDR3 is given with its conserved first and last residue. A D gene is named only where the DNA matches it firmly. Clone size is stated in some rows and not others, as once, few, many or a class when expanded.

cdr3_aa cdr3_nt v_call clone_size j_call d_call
CASSLGVGETQYF TGCGCCAGCAGCTTGGGGGTAGGAGAGACCCAGTACTTC TRBV5-1 - TRBJ2-5 -
CASSQEIGVARWEQYF TGTGCCAGCAGCCAAGAAATCGGGGTCGCCCGCTGGGAGCAGTACTTC TRBV14 - TRBJ2-7 -
CALLGGTGELFF TGTGCCTTACTGGGGGGCACCGGGGAGCTGTTTTTT TRBV30 - TRBJ2-2 -
CASREGLADTQYF TGTGCCAGCAGAGAAGGACTCGCAGATACGCAGTATTTT TRBV2 - TRBJ2-3 -
CASSLAFTVSTGGGYTF TGTGCCAGCAGCTTGGCCTTCACTGTTTCGACAGGGGGTGGCTACACCTTC TRBV5-4 - TRBJ1-2 TRBD1
CASSLGGQGALDGYTF TGTGCCAGCAGCTTAGGGGGACAGGGGGCGCTGGATGGCTACACCTTC TRBV7-6 - TRBJ1-2 TRBD1
CASSQLEGGFEAFF TGCGCCAGCAGCCAACTAGAGGGTGGCTTTGAAGCTTTCTTT TRBV4-1 - TRBJ1-1 -
CASSTAVSLEQYF TGTGCCAGCAGTACGGCCGTTTCTCTAGAGCAGTACTTC TRBV4-2 once TRBJ2-7 -
CASSQLQGNPYEQYF TGCGCCAGCAGCCAACTCCAGGGGAACCCCTACGAGCAGTACTTC TRBV4-1 few TRBJ2-7 -
CASSLGTSRGETQYF TGTGCCAGCAGCTTAGGGACTAGCCGAGGAGAGACCCAGTACTTC TRBV7-2 - TRBJ2-5 TRBD2
CASSNYNEQFF TGCGCCAGCAGCAATTACAATGAGCAGTTCTTC TRBV5-1 once TRBJ2-1 -
CASSYLQLDGTGRSNQPQHF TGTGCCAGCAGTTACCTACAATTAGACGGGACAGGGAGAAGCAATCAGCCCCAGCATTTT TRBV6-2/TRBV6-3 - TRBJ1-5 TRBD1
CASSQRPGGVYEQYF TGTGCCAGCAGCCAGCGGCCGGGCGGGGTCTACGAGCAGTACTTC TRBV7-4 few TRBJ2-7 -
CASSPRRLAGYEQYF TGTGCCAGCAGCCCCCGACGACTAGCGGGCTACGAGCAGTACTTC TRBV11-2 - TRBJ2-7 TRBD2
CASSEGIEAGRGPGANVLTF TGTGCCAGCAGTGAAGGAATTGAGGCGGGCCGGGGGCCTGGGGCCAACGTCCTGACTTTC TRBV2 - TRBJ2-6 -
CALRTTGVDTQYF TGTGCCCTACGAACAACGGGGGTAGATACGCAGTATTTT TRBV30 - TRBJ2-3 -
CASRKLAGATNEQFF TGTGCCAGCAGGAAACTAGCGGGGGCCACCAATGAGCAGTTCTTC TRBV2 few TRBJ2-1 TRBD2
CASSLVPEKNTEAFF TGCGCCAGCAGCTTGGTCCCGGAGAAGAACACTGAAGCTTTCTTT TRBV5-1 few TRBJ1-1 -
CAWSEGEIDWGTDTQYF TGTGCCTGGAGCGAGGGGGAGATAGACTGGGGCACAGATACGCAGTATTTT TRBV30 - TRBJ2-3 -
CASSAPGQGYEQYF TGTGCCAGCAGCGCCCCAGGACAGGGCTACGAGCAGTACTTC TRBV21-1 once TRBJ2-7 -
CASSSGDNRGMNSPLHF TGTGCCAGCAGCTCCGGGGACAACAGGGGTATGAATTCACCCCTCCACTTT TRBV5-5 - TRBJ1-6 TRBD1
CASSLVSSGGQETQYF TGTGCCAGCAGCTTAGTTTCTAGCGGGGGCCAAGAGACCCAGTACTTC TRBV7-2 - TRBJ2-5 TRBD2
CASSREGGIGTEAFF TGTGCCAGCAGCCGTGAGGGGGGGATAGGCACTGAAGCTTTCTTT TRBV16 - TRBJ1-1 -
CASTHARALNTEAFF TGTGCCAGCACCCACGCGAGGGCTCTGAACACTGAAGCTTTCTTT TRBV6-5 - TRBJ1-1 -